This TCR beta chain is from a study of blood T cell repertoires in COVID-19. Across the whole study: Specimens from acute and convalescent COVID-19 originated in the United States, Italy and Spain. Sample material is recorded as cDNA or gDNA derived from T cells, B-cell-depleted T cells, or PBMCs.

As originally analysed: Quantification of nucleated cells was approximated via reference gene primer amplification. The table came from immunoSEQ multiplex PCR; TCRdb's copy has only in-frame clones and leaves some out. From that table come the V and J calls and clone size; the DNA was used to work out D and trimming. Among about 40,000 clones listed, about 88% were seen once. The CDR3 runs to 17 residues. The V and J ends lost 3 bases and 1 base, in that order; junction bases with no gene match: 11. The germline gives CDR1 LNHNV, CDR2 YYDKDF (reference sequence). The genes are TRBV15 and TRBJ2-5; TRBD2 agrees at 7 bases. The sample comprised peripheral blood. The source is a man aged 50-60 years in a cohort sampled during active COVID-19. In DNA, the CDR3 is TGTGCCACCAGCAGCATATCTAGCGGCGTGCCCCAAGAGACCCAGTACTTC. This encodes CATSSISSGVPQETQYF.